The T cell receptor beta chain described here comes from a study of identical twins (dated by TCRdb to 2016 to 2017). As for the study more broadly: TCR alpha and beta repertoires from monozygotic twins, unrelated adults of various ages and cord blood were deep-sequenced to test whether fetal clonotypes persist. To rule out contamination, replicate twin experiments were performed at different times with different library preparation protocols.

This clonotype occurred a few times. Which antigen it targets is not known. No clone much larger than this one lies a single base away; base qualities are absent. Every donor in the study was a healthy Caucasian. The twin cohort consisted of three pairs of female monozygotic twins, all aged 18 to 29 years. Peripheral blood mononuclear cells were the source from which RNA for the TCR libraries was isolated. What the research found in general, with its limitations: In monozygotic twins, recombination models systematically underestimated out-of-frame TCR alpha sharing, but the models matched the sharing seen between unrelated individuals. Excess twin sharing in beta out-of-frame sequences was weaker because fewer shared sequences lowered the signal-to-noise ratio. Compared with coincidental sharing between unrelated individuals, out-of-frame TCR alpha sequences shared between twins had an excess of sequences with low generation probability. Because the same donors could not be followed over many years, the conclusions relied on cross-sectional statistical analysis. Invariant T cells such as MAIT and iNKT could partly confound zero-insertion analyses, although diverse VJ usage argued against such confounding for most clonotypes. Fewer insertions were carried by abundant cord blood beta clonotypes; a weaker similar trend was observed in young adult naive repertoires, while no such trend was observed in memory repertoires.

Preparation of the library involved 5' RACE. Sequencer: Illumina HiSeq 2000. A universal primer binding site was introduced by template switching, and a unique molecular identifier was present in the final cDNA, enabling accurate counting of TCR cDNA molecules. First-strand cDNA for TCR alpha and beta chains was synthesized from specific primers in the conserved constant-segment region. To control for contamination, every cDNA library was double barcoded, receiving both a SMART-Mk sample barcode and Illumina barcodes. TruSeq adapter sequences and Illumina sample barcodes were added in two successive PCR steps. Sequencing of the TCR alpha and beta cDNA libraries was done on the Illumina HiSeq platform using custom primers. Per the authors' processing: MiGEC processed the raw reads to extract unique molecular identifiers, while MiXCR was used to determine the CDR3 positions. For each individual, recombination models were inferred using an EM algorithm with the repgenHMM and IGoR tools. The analysis of shared clonotypes was done with the tcR package in R, with sharing normalized by the product of cloneset sizes. Out-of-frame nonproductive sequences were analyzed to study raw recombination free of thymic and clonal selection effects. TCRdb reran the public reads through fastp at Q25 and MiXCR, keeping productive beta chains. Every distinct CDR3 protein forms one entry, paired with its most common genes and DNA. The V and J calls and clone size come from TCRdb's table, not from the authors' own analysis. Counted in this sample were 550,000 to 800,000 distinct CDR3 sequences; 7% to 7.5% of them appeared once. The ten most abundant clones make up about 1.5% of the sample.

The same specimen was also included in a second study, on yellow fever vaccine responses in identical twins. The second study, in turn, reports: The T cell response to vaccination in identical twins was reported by the authors to appear partly convergent and partly personalized. In identical twins, the study followed T cell clones that responded to the vaccine with precision.

The sample was PBMCs. The sequence was collected from a woman aged 18-29 years in good health.

The bases are TGTGCCAGCAGGAGATCGGGGGACGGGACCCAGTACTTC. It codes for CASRRSGDGTQYF. Recombination connected TRBV12-3 or TRBV12-4 to TRBJ2-5, and perhaps TRBD2 as D gene, on 6 matching bases. V is cut by 6 bases and J by 7 bases, and the space between the germline ends is 15 bases. The CDR3 runs 13 amino acids, cysteine and phenylalanine included. Only CDR3 DNA remains: 39 bases, in frame from the first base.